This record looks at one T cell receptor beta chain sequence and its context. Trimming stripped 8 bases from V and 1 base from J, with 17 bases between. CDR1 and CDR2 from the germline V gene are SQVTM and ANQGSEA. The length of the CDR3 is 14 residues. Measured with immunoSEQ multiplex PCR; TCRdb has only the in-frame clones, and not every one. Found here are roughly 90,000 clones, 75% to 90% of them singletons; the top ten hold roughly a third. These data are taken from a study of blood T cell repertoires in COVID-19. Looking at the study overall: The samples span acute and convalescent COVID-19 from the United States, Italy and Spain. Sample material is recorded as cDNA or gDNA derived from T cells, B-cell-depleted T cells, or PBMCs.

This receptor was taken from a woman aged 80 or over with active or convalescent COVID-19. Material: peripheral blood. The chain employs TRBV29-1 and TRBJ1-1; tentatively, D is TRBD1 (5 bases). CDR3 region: CSTRGGRTNTEAFF. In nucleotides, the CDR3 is TGCAGCACCCGGGGGGGGAGGACGAACACTGAAGCTTTCTTT.